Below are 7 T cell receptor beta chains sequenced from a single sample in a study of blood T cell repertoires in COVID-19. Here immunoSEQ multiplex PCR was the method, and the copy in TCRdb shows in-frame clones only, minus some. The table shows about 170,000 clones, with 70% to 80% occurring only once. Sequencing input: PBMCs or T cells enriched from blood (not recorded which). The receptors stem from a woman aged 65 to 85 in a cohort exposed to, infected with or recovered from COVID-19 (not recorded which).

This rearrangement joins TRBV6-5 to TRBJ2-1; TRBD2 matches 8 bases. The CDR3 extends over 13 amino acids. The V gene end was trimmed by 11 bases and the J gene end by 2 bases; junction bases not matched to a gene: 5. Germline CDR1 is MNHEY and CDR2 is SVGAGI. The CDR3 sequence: CAVVAGPYNEQFF. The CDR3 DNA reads TGTGCCGTTGTAGCGGGGCCCTACAATGAGCAGTTCTTC.

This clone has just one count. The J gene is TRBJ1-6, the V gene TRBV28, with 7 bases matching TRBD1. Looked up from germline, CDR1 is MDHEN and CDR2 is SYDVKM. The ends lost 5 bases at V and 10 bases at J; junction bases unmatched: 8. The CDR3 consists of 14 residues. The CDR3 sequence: CASSQGGLGSPLHF. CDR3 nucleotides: TGTGCCAGCAGTCAAGGGGGCTTGGGATCACCCCTCCACTTT.

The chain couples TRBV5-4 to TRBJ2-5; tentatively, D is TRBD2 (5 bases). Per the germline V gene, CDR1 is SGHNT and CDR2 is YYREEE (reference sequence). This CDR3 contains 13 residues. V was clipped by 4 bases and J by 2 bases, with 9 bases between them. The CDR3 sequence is CASSRGPQETQYF. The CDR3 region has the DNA TGTGCCAGCAGCCGCGGGCCGCAAGAGACCCAGTACTTC. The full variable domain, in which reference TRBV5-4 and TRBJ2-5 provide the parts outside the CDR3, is ETGVTQSPTHLIKTRGQQVTLRCSSQSGHNTVSWYQQALGQGPQFIFQYYREEENGRGNFPPRFSGLQFPNYSSELNVNALELDDSALYLCASSRGPQETQYFGPGTRLLVL.

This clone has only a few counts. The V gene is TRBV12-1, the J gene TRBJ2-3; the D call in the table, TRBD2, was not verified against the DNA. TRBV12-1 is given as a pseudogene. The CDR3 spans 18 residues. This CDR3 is CASSLVRDSGKYTDTQYF. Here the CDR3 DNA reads TGTGCCAGCAGCTTAGTTCGGGATAGCGGTAAGTATACAGATACGCAGTATTTT.

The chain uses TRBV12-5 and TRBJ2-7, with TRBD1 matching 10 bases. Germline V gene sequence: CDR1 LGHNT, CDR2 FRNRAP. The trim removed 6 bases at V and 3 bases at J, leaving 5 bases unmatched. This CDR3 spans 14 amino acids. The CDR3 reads CASGHRDRGYEQYF. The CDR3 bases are TGTGCTAGTGGCCACCGGGACAGGGGCTACGAGCAGTACTTC.

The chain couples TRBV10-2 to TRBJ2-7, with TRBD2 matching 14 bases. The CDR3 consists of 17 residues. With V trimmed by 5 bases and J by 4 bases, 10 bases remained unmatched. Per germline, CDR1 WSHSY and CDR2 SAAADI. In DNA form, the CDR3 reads TGCGCCAGCAGTAGAATGCCTGGGACTAGCGGGAGTTACGAGCAGTACTTC. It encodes CASSRMPGTSGSYEQYF.

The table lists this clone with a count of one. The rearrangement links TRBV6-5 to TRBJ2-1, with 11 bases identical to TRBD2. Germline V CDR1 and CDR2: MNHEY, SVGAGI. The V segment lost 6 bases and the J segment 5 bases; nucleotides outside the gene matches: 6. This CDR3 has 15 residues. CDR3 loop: CASSRTTSGNNEQFF. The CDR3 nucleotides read TGTGCCAGCAGCCGAACGACTAGCGGGAACAATGAGCAGTTCTTC.